The 10 T cell receptor beta chains below come from one sample, sequenced in a study of T and B cells in COVID-19 patients. Multiplex PCR with BIOMED2 TRB-A/B primer pools amplified TRB rearrangements. TCRdb independently ran MiXCR on the multiplex PCR reads; one entry per CDR3 protein. The sample contains about 21,000 distinct CDR3 sequences, about a third of which appear only once. TRB was amplified from approximately 250-500 ng of blood genomic DNA. The sample comprised blood. The receptor set was obtained from a human donor who had recovered from COVID-19.

This clonotype was seen only a few times. DNA of the CDR3: TGTGCCAGCAGTTACCGAGGTGACACTGAAGCTTTCTTT. The encoded protein is CASSYRGDTEAFF. The chain has TRBV6-5 and TRBJ1-1, with unresolved D. Germline V CDR1 and CDR2: MNHEY, SVGAGI. Trimming left V 2 bases short and J 3 bases short, with 7 bases between. CDR3 length: 13 amino acids.

At least ten counts were recorded for this clonotype. The gene calls are TRBV30 and TRBJ2-5; 7 nucleotides align to TRBD2. The CDR3 runs to 14 residues. V was pared by 0 bases and J by 5 bases, with 6 bases of the junction left unmatched. Germline CDR1 GTSNPN, CDR2 SVGIG (reference sequence). CDR3 sequence: CAWSVPGAGETQYF. The CDR3 DNA sequence: TGTGCCTGGAGTGTACCGGGAGCGGGGGAGACCCAGTACTTC. Full variable domain (rest looked up from reference TRBV30 and TRBJ2-5): SQTIHQWPATLVQPVGSPLSLECTVEGTSNPNLYWYRQAAGRGLQLLFYSVGIGQISSEVPQNLSASRPQDRQFILSSKKLLLSDSGFYLCAWSVPGAGETQYFGPGTRLLVL.

This clonotype occurred a few times. The V and J genes are TRBV19 and TRBJ1-1; no definite D call. CDR1 is LNHDA, CDR2 SQIVND, per germline (reference sequence). This CDR3 is built from 13 residues. The ends were cut back, 5 bases at V and 1 base at J, with 8 bases in the middle. The CDR3 spells CASSATTNTEAFF. DNA for the CDR3: TGTGCCAGTAGTGCTACGACGAACACTGAAGCTTTCTTT.

The chain uses TRBV20-1 and TRBJ2-3; perhaps D is TRBD1 or TRBD2 (5 bases each). Looked up from germline, CDR1 is DFQATT and CDR2 is SNEGSKA (reference sequence). This CDR3 contains 16 residues. The ends were cut back, 0 bases at V and 0 bases at J, with 13 bases in the middle. DNA for the CDR3: TGCAGTGCTAGAGATCCCCCCGGGGCTAGCACAGATACGCAGTATTTT. This gives the protein CSARDPPGASTDTQYF.

CDR3 amino acids: CASSLGGGYGYTF. The CDR3 DNA reads as TGTGCCAGCAGCCTCGGGGGAGGCTATGGCTACACCTTC. The rearrangement uses TRBV11-3 and TRBJ1-2; TRBD1 is a possible D gene (5 bases). The germline V gene encodes CDR1 SGHNT and CDR2 YENEEA. V lost 5 bases, J lost 4 bases, and 11 bases lay in between. This CDR3 has 13 residues.

The chain employs TRBV14 and TRBJ2-1; TRBD2 agrees at 8 bases. The CDR3 contains 17 residues. Germline CDR1 and CDR2: SGHDN and FVKESK. V trimming: 0 bases; J trimming: 6 bases; junction bases outside the gene matches: 10. The CDR3 nucleotides read TGTGCCAGCAGCCAAGATTACCGCGGGACTAGGGGCAATGAGCAGTTCTTC. Translated, it gives CASSQDYRGTRGNEQFF.

This clonotype was recorded a few times. This rearrangement joins TRBV6-1 to TRBJ2-5; D might be TRBD1 (5 bases). Germline CDR1 and CDR2: MNHNS and SASEGT. CDR3 length: 16 residues. The V end was cut by 6 bases, the J end by 1 base, with 18 bases between. This chain's CDR3 is CASSSRYRGFQETQYF. For the CDR3, the DNA is TGTGCCAGCAGCAGTCGGTATAGGGGCTTCCAAGAGACCCAGTACTTC.

The chain couples TRBV19 to TRBJ2-1; TRBD2 matches 8 bases. This CDR3 region has 16 residues. CDR1 LNHDA and CDR2 SQIVND come from the germline V gene (reference sequence). V gave up 3 bases and J gave up 10 bases; unmatched junction bases: 14. CDR3 sequence (DNA): TGTGCCAGTAGTATTATTCCCTCGGGGGGGATCGGGGAGCAGTTCTTC. Translated: CASSIIPSGGIGEQFF.

This chain joins TRBV11-3 and TRBJ1-5; TRBD1 is a possible D gene (6 bases). V shed 5 bases and J shed 1 base, with 9 bases lying between them. The CDR3 covers 14 residues. Germline V gives CDR1 SGHNT, CDR2 YENEEA. CDR3: CASSEQGSNQPQHF. The DNA of the CDR3 is TGTGCCAGCAGCGAACAGGGAAGCAATCAGCCCCAGCATTTT.

This clonotype was picked up a small number of times. The V call is TRBV6-5, the J call TRBJ1-1, with a weak D call TRBD1 (5 bases). Trimming removed 4 bases from V and 7 bases from J, with 10 bases in between. The CDR3 has 12 amino acids. In germline, CDR1 is MNHEY, CDR2 SVGAGI. This CDR3 is CASSSPRVEAFF. The CDR3 DNA is TGTGCCAGCAGTTCCCCCAGGGTTGAAGCTTTCTTT.